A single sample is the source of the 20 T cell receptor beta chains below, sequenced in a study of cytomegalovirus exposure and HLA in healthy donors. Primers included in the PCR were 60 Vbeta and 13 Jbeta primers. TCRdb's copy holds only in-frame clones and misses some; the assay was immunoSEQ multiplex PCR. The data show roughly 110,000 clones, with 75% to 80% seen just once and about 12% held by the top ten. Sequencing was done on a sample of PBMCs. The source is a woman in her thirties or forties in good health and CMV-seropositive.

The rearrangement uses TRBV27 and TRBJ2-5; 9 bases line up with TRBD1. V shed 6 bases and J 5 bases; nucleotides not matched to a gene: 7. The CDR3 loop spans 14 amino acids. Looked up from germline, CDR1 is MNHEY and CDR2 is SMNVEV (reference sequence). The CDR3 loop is CASRPGTGRETQYF. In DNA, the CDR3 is TGTGCCAGCAGGCCCGGGACAGGGCGGGAGACCCAGTACTTC.

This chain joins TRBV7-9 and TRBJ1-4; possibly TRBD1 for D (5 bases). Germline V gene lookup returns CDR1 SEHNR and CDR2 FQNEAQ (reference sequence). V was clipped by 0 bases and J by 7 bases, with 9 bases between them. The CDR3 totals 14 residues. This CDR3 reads CASSLAQGGEKLFF. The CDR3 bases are TGTGCCAGCAGCTTAGCTCAGGGAGGTGAAAAACTGTTTTTT.

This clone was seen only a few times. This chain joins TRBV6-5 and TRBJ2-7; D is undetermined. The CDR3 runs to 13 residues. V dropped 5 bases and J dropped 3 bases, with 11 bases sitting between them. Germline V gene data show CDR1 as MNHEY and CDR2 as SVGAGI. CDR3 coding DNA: TGTGCCAGCAGTGACGGAGAGTTCTACGAGCAGTACTTC. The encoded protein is CASSDGEFYEQYF.

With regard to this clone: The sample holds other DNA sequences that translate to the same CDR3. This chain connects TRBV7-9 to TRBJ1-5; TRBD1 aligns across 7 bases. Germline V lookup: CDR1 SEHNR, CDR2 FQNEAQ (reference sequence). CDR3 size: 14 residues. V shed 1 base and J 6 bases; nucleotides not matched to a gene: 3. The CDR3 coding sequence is TGTGCCAGCAGCTTAGGACAGGGCGGTCAGCCCCAGCATTTT. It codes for CASSLGQGGQPQHF.

CDR3 sequence (DNA): TGCGCCAGCAGTAACACCAGGGGCACTGAAGCTTTCTTT. Amino acids: CASSNTRGTEAFF. The rearrangement links TRBV10-2 to TRBJ1-1; D perhaps matches TRBD1 (6 bases). V dropped 5 bases and J dropped 4 bases, with 11 bases sitting between them. The CDR3 is 13 residues long. Germline lookup yields CDR1 WSHSY and CDR2 SAAADI.

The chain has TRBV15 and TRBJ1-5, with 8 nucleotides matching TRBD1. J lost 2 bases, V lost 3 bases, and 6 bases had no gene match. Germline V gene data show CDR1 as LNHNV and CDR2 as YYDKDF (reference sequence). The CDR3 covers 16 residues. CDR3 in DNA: TGTGCCACCAGCAGGGACAGGGCCGTAGGCAATCAGCCCCAGCATTTT. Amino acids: CATSRDRAVGNQPQHF.

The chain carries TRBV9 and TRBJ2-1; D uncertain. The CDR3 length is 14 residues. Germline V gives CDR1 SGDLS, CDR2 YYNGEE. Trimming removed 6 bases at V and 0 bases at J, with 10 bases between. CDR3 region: CASNQLGSYNEQFF. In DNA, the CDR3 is TGTGCCAGCAACCAACTTGGCTCCTACAATGAGCAGTTCTTC.

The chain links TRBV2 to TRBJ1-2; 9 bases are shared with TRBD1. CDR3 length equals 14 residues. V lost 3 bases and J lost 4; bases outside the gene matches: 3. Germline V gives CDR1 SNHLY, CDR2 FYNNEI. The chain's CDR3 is CASSDTGQGYGYTF. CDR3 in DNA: TGTGCCAGCAGTGATACGGGACAGGGCTATGGCTACACCTTC.

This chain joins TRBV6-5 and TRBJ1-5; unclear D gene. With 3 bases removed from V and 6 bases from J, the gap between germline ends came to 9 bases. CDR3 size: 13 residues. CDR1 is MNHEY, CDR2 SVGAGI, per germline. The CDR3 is CASSYVGGQPQHF. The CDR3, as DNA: TGTGCCAGCAGTTATGTCGGTGGTCAGCCCCAGCATTTT.

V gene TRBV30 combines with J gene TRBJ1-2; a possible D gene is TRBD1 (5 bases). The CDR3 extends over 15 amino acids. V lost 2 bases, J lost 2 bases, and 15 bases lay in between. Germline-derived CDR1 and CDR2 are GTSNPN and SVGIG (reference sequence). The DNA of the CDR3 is TGTGCCTGGAGTCGCGGGGGAAGTAGCAACTATGGCTACACCTTC. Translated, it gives CAWSRGGSSNYGYTF.

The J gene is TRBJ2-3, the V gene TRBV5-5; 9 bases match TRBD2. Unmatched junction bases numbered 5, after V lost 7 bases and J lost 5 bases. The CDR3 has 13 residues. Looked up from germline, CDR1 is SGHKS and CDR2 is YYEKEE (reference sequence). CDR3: CASCAGGQDTQYF. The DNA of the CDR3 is TGTGCCAGCTGTGCGGGGGGGCAAGATACGCAGTATTTT.

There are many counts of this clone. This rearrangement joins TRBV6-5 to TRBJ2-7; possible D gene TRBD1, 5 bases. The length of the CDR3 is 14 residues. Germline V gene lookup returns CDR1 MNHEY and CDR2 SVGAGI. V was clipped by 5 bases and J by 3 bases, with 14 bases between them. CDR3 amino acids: CASSRPGHLYEQYF. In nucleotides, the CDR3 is TGTGCCAGCAGTAGACCCGGACACCTCTACGAGCAGTACTTC.

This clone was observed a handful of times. The CDR3 DNA follows: TGTGCCAGCAGGCGGGGGGCCAAAAACATTCAGTACTTC. Residues: CASRRGAKNIQYF. The chain recombines TRBV7-2 with TRBJ2-4; 7 bases are a match to TRBD2. Trimming took 6 bases from V and 1 from J; bases not matched to a gene: 0. This CDR3 has 13 residues. The germline gives CDR1 SGHTA, CDR2 FQGNSA.

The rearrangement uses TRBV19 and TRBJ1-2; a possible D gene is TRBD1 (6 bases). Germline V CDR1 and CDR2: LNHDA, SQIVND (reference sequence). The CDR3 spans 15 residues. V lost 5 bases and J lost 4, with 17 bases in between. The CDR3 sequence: CASSASGRGLYGYTF. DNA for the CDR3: TGTGCCAGTAGTGCCTCGGGGCGGGGGCTCTATGGCTACACCTTC. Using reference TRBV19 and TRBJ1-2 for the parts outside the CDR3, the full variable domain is DGGITQSPKYLFRKEGQNVTLSCEQNLNHDAMYWYRQDPGQGLRLIYYSQIVNDFQKGDIAEGYSVSREKKESFPLTVTSAQKNPTAFYLCASSASGRGLYGYTFGSGTRLTVV.

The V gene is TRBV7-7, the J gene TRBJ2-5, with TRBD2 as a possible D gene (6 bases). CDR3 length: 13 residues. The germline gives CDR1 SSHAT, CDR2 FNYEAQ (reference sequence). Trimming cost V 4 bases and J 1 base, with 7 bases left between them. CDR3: CASSSRGQETQYF. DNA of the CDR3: TGTGCCAGCAGCTCGCGGGGCCAAGAGACCCAGTACTTC.

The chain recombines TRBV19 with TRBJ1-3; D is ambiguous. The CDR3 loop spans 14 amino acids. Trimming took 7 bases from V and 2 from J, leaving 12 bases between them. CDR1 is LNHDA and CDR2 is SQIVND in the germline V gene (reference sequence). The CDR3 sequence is CASITGSTGNTIYF. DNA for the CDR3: TGTGCCAGTATCACCGGGAGTACTGGAAACACCATATATTTT.

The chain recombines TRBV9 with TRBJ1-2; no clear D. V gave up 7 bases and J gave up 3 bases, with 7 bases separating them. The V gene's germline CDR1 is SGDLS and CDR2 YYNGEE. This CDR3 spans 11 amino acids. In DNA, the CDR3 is TGTGCCAGCCGGAGGGACTATGGCTACACCTTC. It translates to CASRRDYGYTF. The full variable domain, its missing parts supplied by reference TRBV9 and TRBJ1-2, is DSGVTQTPKHLITATGQRVTLRCSPRSGDLSVYWYQQSLDQGLQFLIQYYNGEERAKGNILERFSAQQFPDLHSELNLSSLELGDSALYFCASRRDYGYTFGSGTRLTVV.

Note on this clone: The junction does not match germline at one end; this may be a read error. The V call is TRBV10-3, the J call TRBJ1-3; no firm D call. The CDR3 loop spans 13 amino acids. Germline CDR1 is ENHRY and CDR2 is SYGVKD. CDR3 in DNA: TGTGCCATCAGAGAGTCCACTGGAAACACCATATATTTT. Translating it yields CAIRESTGNTIYF.

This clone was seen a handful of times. CDR3 sequence (DNA): TGTGCCAGCAGTTATTCCTACAGGGGTGGAAACACCATATATTTT. Protein product: CASSYSYRGGNTIYF. V usage is TRBV6-5 and J usage is TRBJ1-3, with 7 bases fitting TRBD1. The V gene end was trimmed by 3 bases and the J gene end by 3 bases; junction bases not matched to a gene: 5. This CDR3 spans 15 amino acids. Per the germline V gene, CDR1 is MNHEY and CDR2 is SVGAGI.

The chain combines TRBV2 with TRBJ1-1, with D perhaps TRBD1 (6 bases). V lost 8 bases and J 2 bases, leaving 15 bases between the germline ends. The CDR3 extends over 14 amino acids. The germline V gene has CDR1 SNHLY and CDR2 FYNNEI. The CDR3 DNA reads TGTGCCAGCGTGTGGCAGGGGCACAACACTGAAGCTTTCTTT. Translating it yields CASVWQGHNTEAFF. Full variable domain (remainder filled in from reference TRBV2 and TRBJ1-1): EPEVTQTPSHQVTQMGQEVILRCVPISNHLYFYWYRQILGQKVEFLVSFYNNEISEKSEIFDDQFSVERPDGSNFTLKIRSTKLEDSAMYFCASVWQGHNTEAFFGQGTRLTVV.